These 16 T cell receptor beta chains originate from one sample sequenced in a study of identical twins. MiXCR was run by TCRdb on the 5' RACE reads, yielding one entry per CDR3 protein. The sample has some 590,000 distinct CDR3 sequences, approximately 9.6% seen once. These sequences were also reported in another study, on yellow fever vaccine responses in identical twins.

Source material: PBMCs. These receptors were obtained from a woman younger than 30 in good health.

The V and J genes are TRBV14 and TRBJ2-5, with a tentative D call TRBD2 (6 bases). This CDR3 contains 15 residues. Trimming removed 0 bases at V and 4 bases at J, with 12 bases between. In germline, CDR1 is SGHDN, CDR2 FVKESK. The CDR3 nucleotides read TGTGCCAGCAGCCAAGATGGATGGGGAGGAGAGACCCAGTACTTC. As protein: CASSQDGWGGETQYF.

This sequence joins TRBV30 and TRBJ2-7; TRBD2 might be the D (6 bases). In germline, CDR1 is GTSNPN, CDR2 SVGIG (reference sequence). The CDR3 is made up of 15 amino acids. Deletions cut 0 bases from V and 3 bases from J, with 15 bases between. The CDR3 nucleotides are TGTGCCTGGAGTGTACGCGGGGAACTGAACTACGAGCAGTACTTC. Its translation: CAWSVRGELNYEQYF.

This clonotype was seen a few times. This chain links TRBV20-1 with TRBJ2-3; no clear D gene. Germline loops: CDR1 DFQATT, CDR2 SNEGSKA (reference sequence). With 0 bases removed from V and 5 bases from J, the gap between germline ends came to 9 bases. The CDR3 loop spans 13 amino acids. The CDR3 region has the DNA TGCAGTGCTAGAGATCAGGTGGTAGATACGCAGTATTTT. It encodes CSARDQVVDTQYF.

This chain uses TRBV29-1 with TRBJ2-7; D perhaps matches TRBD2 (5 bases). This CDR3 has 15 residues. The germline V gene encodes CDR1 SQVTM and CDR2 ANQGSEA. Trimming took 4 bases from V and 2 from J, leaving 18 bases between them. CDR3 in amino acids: CSVADGERSPYEQYF. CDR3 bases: TGCAGCGTTGCGGATGGGGAGCGGAGCCCCTACGAGCAGTACTTC.

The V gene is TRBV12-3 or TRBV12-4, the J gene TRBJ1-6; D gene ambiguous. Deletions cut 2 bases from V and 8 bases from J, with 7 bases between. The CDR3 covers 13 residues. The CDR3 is CASSLRWDSPLHF. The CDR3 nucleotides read TGTGCCAGCAGTTTACGTTGGGATTCACCCCTCCACTTT.

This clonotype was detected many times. This CDR3 reads CASSDSSRYEQFF. In DNA, the CDR3 is TGTGCCAGCAGTGACTCGAGTCGGTATGAGCAGTTCTTC. The rearrangement links TRBV6-4 to TRBJ2-1, with no clear D. The CDR3 has 13 amino acids. Trimming took off 0 bases at V and 8 bases at J, with 8 bases between the two ends. From germline, CDR1 is MRHNA and CDR2 SNTAGT.

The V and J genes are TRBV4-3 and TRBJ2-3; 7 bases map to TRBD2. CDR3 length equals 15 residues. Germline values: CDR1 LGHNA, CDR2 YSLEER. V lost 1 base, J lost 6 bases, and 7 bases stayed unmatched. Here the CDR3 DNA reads TGCGCCAGCAGCCAAGGGACTAGAGGCCGGGATACGCAGTATTTT. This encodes CASSQGTRGRDTQYF.

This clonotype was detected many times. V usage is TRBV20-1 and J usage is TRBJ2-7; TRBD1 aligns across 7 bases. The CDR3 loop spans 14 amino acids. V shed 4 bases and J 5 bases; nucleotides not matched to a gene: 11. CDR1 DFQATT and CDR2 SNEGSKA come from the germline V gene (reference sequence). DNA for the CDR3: TGCAGTGCTAAGACGACAGGGAATTTGAACGAGCAGTACTTC. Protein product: CSAKTTGNLNEQYF.

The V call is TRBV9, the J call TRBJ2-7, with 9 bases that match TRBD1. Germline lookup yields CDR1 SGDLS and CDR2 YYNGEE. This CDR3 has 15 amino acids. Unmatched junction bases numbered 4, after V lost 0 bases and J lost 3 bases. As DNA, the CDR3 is TGTGCCAGCAGCGTAGAGGGACAGGGATTCTACGAGCAGTACTTC. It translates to CASSVEGQGFYEQYF.

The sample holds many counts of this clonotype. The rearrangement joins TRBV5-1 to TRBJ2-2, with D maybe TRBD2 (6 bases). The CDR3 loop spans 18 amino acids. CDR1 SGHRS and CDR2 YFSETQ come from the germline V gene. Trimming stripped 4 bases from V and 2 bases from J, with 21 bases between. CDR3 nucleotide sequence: TGCGCCAGCAGCCCCCGGGGGACCGGGACGGAAAACACCGGGGAGCTGTTTTTT. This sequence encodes CASSPRGTGTENTGELFF. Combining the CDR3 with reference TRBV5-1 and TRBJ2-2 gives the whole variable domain KAGVTQTPRYLIKTRGQQVTLSCSPISGHRSVSWYQQTPGQGLQFLFEYFSETQRNKGNFPGRFSGRQFSNSRSEMNVSTLELGDSALYLCASSPRGTGTENTGELFFGEGSRLTVL.

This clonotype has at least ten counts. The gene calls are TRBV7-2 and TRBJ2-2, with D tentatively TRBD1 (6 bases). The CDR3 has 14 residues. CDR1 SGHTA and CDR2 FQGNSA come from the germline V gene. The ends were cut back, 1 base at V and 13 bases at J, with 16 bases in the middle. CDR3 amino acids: CASSLGRTANGLFF. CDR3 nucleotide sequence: TGTGCCAGCAGCTTAGGGAGGACAGCGAATGGGCTGTTTTTT.

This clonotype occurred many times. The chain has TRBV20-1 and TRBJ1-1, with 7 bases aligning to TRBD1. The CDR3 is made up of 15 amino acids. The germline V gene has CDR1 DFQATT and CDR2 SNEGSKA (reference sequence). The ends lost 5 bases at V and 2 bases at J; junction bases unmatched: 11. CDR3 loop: CSAAPPGQLNTEAFF. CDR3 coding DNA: TGCAGTGCTGCGCCACCGGGACAGTTAAACACTGAAGCTTTCTTT.

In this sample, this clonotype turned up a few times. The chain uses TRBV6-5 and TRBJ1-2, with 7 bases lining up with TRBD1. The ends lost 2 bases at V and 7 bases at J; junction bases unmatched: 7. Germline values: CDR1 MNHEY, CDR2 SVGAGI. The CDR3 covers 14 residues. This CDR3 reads CASSYPRQGSGYTF. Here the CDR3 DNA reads TGTGCCAGCAGTTACCCCCGACAGGGAAGTGGCTACACCTTC.

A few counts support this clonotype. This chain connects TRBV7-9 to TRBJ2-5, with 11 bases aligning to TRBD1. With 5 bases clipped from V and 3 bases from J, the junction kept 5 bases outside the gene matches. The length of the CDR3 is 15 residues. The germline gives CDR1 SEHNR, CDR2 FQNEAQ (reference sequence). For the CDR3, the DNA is TGTGCCAGCAGCCCCCGGGACAGGGGGGAAGAGACCCAGTACTTC. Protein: CASSPRDRGEETQYF.

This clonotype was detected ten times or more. CDR3 sequence reads: CASRQDYEQYF. CDR3 nucleotides: TGTGCCAGCAGACAGGACTATGAGCAGTACTTC. V usage is TRBV28 and J usage is TRBJ2-7, with D perhaps TRBD2 (6 bases). V dropped 6 bases and J dropped 7 bases, with 10 bases sitting between them. CDR3 length equals 11 residues. CDR1 is MDHEN and CDR2 is SYDVKM in the germline V gene.

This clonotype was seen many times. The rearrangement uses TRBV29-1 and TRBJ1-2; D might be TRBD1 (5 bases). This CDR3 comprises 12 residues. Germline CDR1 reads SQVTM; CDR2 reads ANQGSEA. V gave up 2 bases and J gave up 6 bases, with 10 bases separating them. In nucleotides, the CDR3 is TGCAGCGTTGAACTCAGGGAGCATGGCTACACCTTC. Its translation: CSVELREHGYTF.